This TCR beta chain was recovered during a study of Graves' ophthalmopathy and Graves' hyperthyroidism. RNA served as the template for amplifying TCR beta CDR3 regions. Following a first-round RT-PCR that used HTBI primers, a second-round multiplex PCR was carried out. TCRdb ran MiXCR on the multiplex PCR reads and lists one entry per CDR3 protein. This table holds some 750,000 distinct CDR3 sequences, 35% to 50% found once. In the case of this clonotype: Its specificity is not known.

General study findings and limits: The blood repertoire also included most expanded thyroid clonotypes above 0.001 frequency.

Germline V gene sequence: CDR1 SGHTA, CDR2 FQGNSA. This CDR3 is 16 amino acids long. The trim removed 2 bases at V and 9 bases at J, leaving 9 bases unmatched. If patients had other autoimmune diseases, uncontrolled infections, pregnancy or lactation, they were excluded. Physicians reached a diagnosis by relying on clinical symptoms, serum thyroxine, TRAb, thyroid ultrasound and orbital computed tomography. J is TRBJ2-7 and V is TRBV7-2; 14 bases match TRBD2. Specimen: peripheral blood. This TCR came from an adult man with Graves' ophthalmopathy. DNA for the CDR3: TGTGCCAGCAGCTTACGTCCCGGGACTAGCGGGAGCGGGCAGTACTTC. Amino acids: CASSLRPGTSGSGQYF.